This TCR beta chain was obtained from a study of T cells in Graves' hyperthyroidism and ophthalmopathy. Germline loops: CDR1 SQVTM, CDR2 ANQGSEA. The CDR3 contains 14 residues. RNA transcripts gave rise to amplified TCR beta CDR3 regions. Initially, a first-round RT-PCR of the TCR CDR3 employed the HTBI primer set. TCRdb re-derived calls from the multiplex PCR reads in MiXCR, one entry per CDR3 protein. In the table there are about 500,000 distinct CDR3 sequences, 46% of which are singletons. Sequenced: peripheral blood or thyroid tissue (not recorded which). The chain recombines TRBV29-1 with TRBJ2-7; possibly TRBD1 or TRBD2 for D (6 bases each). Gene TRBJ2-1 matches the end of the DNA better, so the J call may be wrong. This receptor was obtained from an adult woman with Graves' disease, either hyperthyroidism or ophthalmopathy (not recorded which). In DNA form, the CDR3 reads TGCAGCCTCGAAGGGGGGAGCTCCTACAATGAGCAGTTCTTC. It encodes CSLEGGSSYNEQFF.